The rows below give T cell receptor beta chains drawn from one sample of a study of PD-L1 blockade in urothelial cancer. Produced via immunoSEQ multiplex PCR; TCRdb's table is partial and in-frame only. The sample records tens of thousands of clones, approximately 88% being singletons. This specimen was PBMCs, taken around atezolizumab (anti-PD-L1) treatment. These receptors originate from a woman in her sixties or seventies with urothelial cancer. CDR3s leave out the opening cysteine and the closing phenylalanine or tryptophan. Fields, in order: V gene, D gene, J gene, CDR3 protein. The D gene is left open where the match is weak.

v_call: TRBV7-2; d_call: TRBD1; j_call: TRBJ2-1; cdr3_aa: ASSLFRGQGAREQF
v_call: TRBV5-1; d_call: NA; j_call: TRBJ2-2; cdr3_aa: ASSPNVDGELF
v_call: TRBV7-9; d_call: NA; j_call: TRBJ2-2; cdr3_aa: ASSPPRGSANTGELF
v_call: TRBV4-2; d_call: NA; j_call: TRBJ1-2; cdr3_aa: ASSQERGLNYGYT
v_call: TRBV18; d_call: TRBD1; j_call: TRBJ1-3; cdr3_aa: ASSPNTGDTIY
v_call: TRBV5-6; d_call: TRBD1; j_call: TRBJ2-1; cdr3_aa: ASSLVKGAWPYNEQF
v_call: TRBV2; d_call: NA; j_call: TRBJ2-2; cdr3_aa: ASSDVIADTGELF
v_call: TRBV19; d_call: NA; j_call: TRBJ2-3; cdr3_aa: ASSSSGSTDTQY
v_call: TRBV7-2; d_call: NA; j_call: TRBJ2-7; cdr3_aa: ASSLRLGPFEQY
v_call: TRBV5-4; d_call: TRBD1; j_call: TRBJ1-2; cdr3_aa: ASSLELDRGRYGYT
v_call: TRBV1; d_call: NA; j_call: TRBJ2-3; cdr3_aa: TSSRRVRGSTDTQY
v_call: TRBV7-3; d_call: NA; j_call: TRBJ1-6; cdr3_aa: ASSPDRNSPLH
v_call: TRBV19; d_call: TRBD1; j_call: TRBJ2-7; cdr3_aa: ASSLISGTGVHEQY
v_call: TRBV18; d_call: TRBD1; j_call: TRBJ2-7; cdr3_aa: ASSQSTGFYEQY
v_call: TRBV6-1; d_call: TRBD2; j_call: TRBJ2-2; cdr3_aa: ASSATSGYTGELF
v_call: TRBV1; d_call: NA; j_call: TRBJ2-7; cdr3_aa: TSYESAGLYEQY
v_call: TRBV27; d_call: NA; j_call: TRBJ2-1; cdr3_aa: ASSLGLRDNEQF
v_call: TRBV5-4; d_call: NA; j_call: TRBJ2-7; cdr3_aa: ASSLRVSDYEQY
v_call: TRBV7-6; d_call: TRBD2; j_call: TRBJ2-5; cdr3_aa: ASSQGLAEETQY
v_call: TRBV18; d_call: NA; j_call: TRBJ1-5; cdr3_aa: ASSSQGYSNQPQH
v_call: TRBV6-4; d_call: TRBD1; j_call: TRBJ2-2; cdr3_aa: ASQKADREENTGELF
v_call: TRBV29-1; d_call: TRBD2; j_call: TRBJ2-7; cdr3_aa: SVHSGNSYEQY
v_call: TRBV9; d_call: TRBD1; j_call: TRBJ2-7; cdr3_aa: ASSVGPSRDRAPPYEQY
v_call: TRBV2; d_call: NA; j_call: TRBJ1-4; cdr3_aa: ASSGGAANEKLF
v_call: TRBV11-2; d_call: NA; j_call: TRBJ2-1; cdr3_aa: ASSLDPTSWNEQF
v_call: TRBV9; d_call: TRBD2; j_call: TRBJ2-5; cdr3_aa: ASSPRTSGRGETQY
v_call: TRBV5-1; d_call: TRBD1; j_call: TRBJ2-7; cdr3_aa: ASSRDRGRGSYEQY
v_call: TRBV5-5; d_call: NA; j_call: TRBJ1-5; cdr3_aa: ASSSSPPGGNQPQH
v_call: TRBV7-8; d_call: NA; j_call: TRBJ1-5; cdr3_aa: ASSLDGGISNQPQH